This TCR beta chain was observed in a study of T cells in Graves' hyperthyroidism and ophthalmopathy. Findings and limits, study-wide: Among thyroid clonotypes expanded above 0.001, most also appeared in blood.

There are many counts of this clonotype. What it binds is not known. Between the trimmed V and J ends, which lost 0 bases and 5 bases, there was a span of 8 bases. The CDR3 contains 13 residues. CDR1 and CDR2 from the germline V gene are SGDLS and YYNGEE. RNA transcripts yielded amplified TCR beta CDR3 regions. Using the HTBI primer set, a first-round RT-PCR was run on the TCR CDR3. TCRdb re-derived calls from the multiplex PCR reads in MiXCR, one entry per CDR3 protein. The sample contains approximately 250,000 distinct CDR3 sequences, around 25% of which appear only once. The sequencing input was blood. The receptor was derived from a woman in her forties with Graves' ophthalmopathy. J is TRBJ2-5 and V is TRBV9, with D tentatively TRBD2 (6 bases). The CDR3 is CASSVGGEETQYF. CDR3 nucleotide sequence: TGTGCCAGCAGCGTAGGGGGGGAGGAGACCCAGTACTTC.